These 5 T cell receptor beta chains were all obtained from the same sample, sequenced in a study of response to subunit inactivated influenza vaccine (dated by TCRdb to 2016 to 2019). Library method: RT-PCR. The instrument was an Illumina HiSeq 2500. In TCRdb, the public reads were trimmed at Q25 with fastp and aligned with MiXCR, with productive beta chains retained. Each entry is one CDR3 protein sequence, shown with its most common DNA and genes. The sample table lists around 710,000 distinct CDR3 sequences, about 15% of them with a count of one. Of the sample, 6.5% to 8.5% falls within the top ten clones. Sequencing used PBMCs from blood, obtained 14 days before vaccination. These receptors were obtained from a man in his fifties or sixties who received an inactivated influenza vaccine. Donor details come from another sample of the same person, matched by shared clones.

This clonotype was counted between two and nine times. This sequence joins TRBV12-3 or TRBV12-4 and TRBJ2-1, with TRBD2 matching over 7 bases. The trim removed 8 bases at V and 0 bases at J, leaving 13 bases unmatched. The CDR3 spans 17 residues. The CDR3 sequence: CASLALSGNPSYNEQFF. DNA of the CDR3: TGTGCCAGCTTGGCCCTGAGCGGGAACCCCTCCTACAATGAGCAGTTCTTC.

The chain recombines TRBV18 with TRBJ2-4, with TRBD2 matching over 7 bases. The trim removed 2 bases at V and 1 base at J, leaving 11 bases unmatched. Germline CDR1 reads KGHSH; CDR2 reads LQKENI. This CDR3 is built from 18 residues. CDR3 residues: CASSPSLKGRAAKNIQYF. The CDR3 nucleotides are TGTGCCAGCTCACCATCTTTAAAGGGGAGGGCGGCCAAAAACATTCAGTACTTC.

This clonotype was seen a few times. The chain combines TRBV20-1 with TRBJ2-7, with D perhaps assigned TRBD1 or TRBD2 (6 bases each). Germline V lookup: CDR1 DFQATT, CDR2 SNEGSKA (reference sequence). V was pared by 4 bases and J by 4 bases, with 17 bases between. This CDR3 spans 14 amino acids. This chain's CDR3 is CSAKGGTIPYEQYF. The CDR3 DNA reads as TGCAGTGCTAAGGGCGGGACAATTCCTTACGAGCAGTACTTC.

The chain couples TRBV10-3 to TRBJ2-6; the D is unclear. Germline V CDR1 and CDR2: ENHRY, SYGVKD. This CDR3 region has 18 residues. Trimming took 3 bases from V and 0 from J, leaving 15 bases between them. The CDR3 DNA sequence: TGTGCCATCAGTGATCCGGTGGCCCCAATCTCTGGGGCCAACGTCCTGACTTTC. Its protein is CAISDPVAPISGANVLTF.

A few counts support this clonotype. V usage is TRBV7-2 and J usage is TRBJ2-7; the match to TRBD2 covers 14 bases. This CDR3 is built from 16 residues. Germline V lookup: CDR1 SGHTA, CDR2 FQGNSA. Trimming cost V 5 bases and J 0 bases; bases outside gene matches: 3. The CDR3 DNA is TGTGCCAGCAGCGAGACTAGCGGGGGGGCCTCCTACGAGCAGTACTTC. This gives the protein CASSETSGGASYEQYF.